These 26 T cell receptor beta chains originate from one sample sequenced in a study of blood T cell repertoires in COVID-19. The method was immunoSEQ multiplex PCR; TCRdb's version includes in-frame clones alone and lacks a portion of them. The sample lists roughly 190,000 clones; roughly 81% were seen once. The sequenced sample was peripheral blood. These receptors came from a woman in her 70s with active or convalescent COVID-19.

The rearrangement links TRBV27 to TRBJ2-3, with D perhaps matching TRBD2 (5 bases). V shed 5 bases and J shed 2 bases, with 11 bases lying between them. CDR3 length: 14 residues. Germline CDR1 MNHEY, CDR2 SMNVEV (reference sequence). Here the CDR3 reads CASSPGRYTDTQYF. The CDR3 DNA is TGTGCCAGCAGTCCTGGGAGATACACAGATACGCAGTATTTT.

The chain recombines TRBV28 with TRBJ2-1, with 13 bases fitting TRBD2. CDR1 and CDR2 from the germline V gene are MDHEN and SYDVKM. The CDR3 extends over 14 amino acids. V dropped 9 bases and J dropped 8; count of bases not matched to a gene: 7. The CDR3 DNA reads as TGTGCCAGTAGGACTAGCGGGAGAGTGGATGAGCAGTTCTTC. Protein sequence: CASRTSGRVDEQFF. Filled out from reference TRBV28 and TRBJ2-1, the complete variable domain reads DVKVTQSSRYLVKRTGEKVFLECVQDMDHENMFWYRQDPGLGLRLIYFSYDVKMKEKGDIPEGYSVSREKKERFSLILESASTNQTSMYLCASRTSGRVDEQFFGPGTRLTVL.

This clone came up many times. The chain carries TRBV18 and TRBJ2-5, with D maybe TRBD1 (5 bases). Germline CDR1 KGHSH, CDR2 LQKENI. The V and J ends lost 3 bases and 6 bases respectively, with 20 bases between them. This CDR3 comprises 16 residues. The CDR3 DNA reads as TGTGCCAGCTCACCCTCCTCCTATAAGGCAGGGAAGACCCAGTACTTC. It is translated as CASSPSSYKAGKTQYF.

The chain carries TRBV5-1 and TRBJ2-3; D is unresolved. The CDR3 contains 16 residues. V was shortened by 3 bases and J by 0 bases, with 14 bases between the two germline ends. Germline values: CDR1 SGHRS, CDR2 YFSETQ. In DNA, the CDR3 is TGCGCCAGCAGCTCTGGCCTCCAACCTAGCACAGATACGCAGTATTTT. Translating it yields CASSSGLQPSTDTQYF.

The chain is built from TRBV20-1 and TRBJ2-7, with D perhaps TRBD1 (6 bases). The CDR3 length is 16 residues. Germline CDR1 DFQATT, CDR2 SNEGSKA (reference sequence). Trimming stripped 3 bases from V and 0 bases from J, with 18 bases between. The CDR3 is CSASPLQGRSSYEQYF. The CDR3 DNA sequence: TGCAGTGCTAGTCCATTACAGGGTCGGAGCTCCTACGAGCAGTACTTC.

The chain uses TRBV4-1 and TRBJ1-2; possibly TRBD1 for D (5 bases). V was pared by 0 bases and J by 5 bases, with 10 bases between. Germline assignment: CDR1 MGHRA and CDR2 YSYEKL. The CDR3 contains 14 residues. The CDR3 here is CASSQEGPMYGYTF. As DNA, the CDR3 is TGCGCCAGCAGCCAAGAGGGGCCAATGTATGGCTACACCTTC.

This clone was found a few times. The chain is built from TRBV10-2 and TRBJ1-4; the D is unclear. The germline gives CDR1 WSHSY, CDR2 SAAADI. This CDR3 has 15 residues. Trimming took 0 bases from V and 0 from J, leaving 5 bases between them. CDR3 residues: CASSESGATNEKLFF. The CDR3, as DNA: TGCGCCAGCAGTGAGTCGGGAGCAACTAATGAAAAACTGTTTTTT.

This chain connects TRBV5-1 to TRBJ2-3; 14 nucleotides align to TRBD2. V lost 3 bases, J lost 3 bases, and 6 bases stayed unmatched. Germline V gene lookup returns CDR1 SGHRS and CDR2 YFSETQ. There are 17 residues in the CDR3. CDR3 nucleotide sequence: TGCGCCAGCAGCTCCCTTAGGACTAGCGGGAGGACAGATACGCAGTATTTT. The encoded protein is CASSSLRTSGRTDTQYF.

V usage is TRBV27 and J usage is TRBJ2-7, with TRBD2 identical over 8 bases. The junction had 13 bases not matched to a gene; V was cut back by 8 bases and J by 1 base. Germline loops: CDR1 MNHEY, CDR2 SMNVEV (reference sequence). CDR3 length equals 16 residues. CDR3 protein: CASDTRISGASYEQYF. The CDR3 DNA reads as TGTGCCAGCGATACCCGAATTAGCGGGGCTTCCTACGAGCAGTACTTC.

The CDR3 is CASGPQENTEAFF. CDR3 DNA sequence: TGTGCTAGTGGTCCACAAGAGAACACTGAAGCTTTCTTT. This chain uses TRBV12-5 with TRBJ1-1; D is unclear. Per the germline V gene, CDR1 is LGHNT and CDR2 is FRNRAP. The CDR3 is 13 residues long. V lost 5 bases and J lost 1, with 8 bases in between.

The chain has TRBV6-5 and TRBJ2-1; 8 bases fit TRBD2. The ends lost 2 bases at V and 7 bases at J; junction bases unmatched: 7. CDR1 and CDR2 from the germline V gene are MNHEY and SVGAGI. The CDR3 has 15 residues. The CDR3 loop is CASSYSGRGVNEQFF. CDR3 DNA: TGTGCCAGCAGTTACAGCGGGAGAGGGGTTAATGAGCAGTTCTTC.

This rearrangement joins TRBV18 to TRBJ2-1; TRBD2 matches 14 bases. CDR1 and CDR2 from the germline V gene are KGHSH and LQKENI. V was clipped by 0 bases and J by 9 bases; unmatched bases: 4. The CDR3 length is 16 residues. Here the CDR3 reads CASSPPGLAGAGEQFF. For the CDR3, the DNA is TGTGCCAGCTCACCACCGGGACTAGCGGGAGCCGGTGAGCAGTTCTTC. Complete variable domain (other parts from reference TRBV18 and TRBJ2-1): NAGVMQNPRHLVRRRGQEARLRCSPMKGHSHVYWYRQLPEEGLKFMVYLQKENIIDESGMPKERFSAEFPKEGPSILRIQQVVRGDSAAYFCASSPPGLAGAGEQFFGPGTRLTVL.

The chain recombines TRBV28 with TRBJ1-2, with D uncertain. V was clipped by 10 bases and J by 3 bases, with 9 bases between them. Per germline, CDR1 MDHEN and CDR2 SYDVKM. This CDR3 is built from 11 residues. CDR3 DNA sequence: TGTGCCACTACAGCTTACTATGGCTACACCTTC. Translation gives CATTAYYGYTF.

In DNA form, the CDR3 reads TGTGCCAGCAGGCCCAGGGGATCTCGGGTTGACATTCAGTACTTC. This codes for CASRPRGSRVDIQYF. This chain joins TRBV2 and TRBJ2-4; D is perhaps TRBD1 (6 bases). Trimming left V 6 bases short and J 8 bases short, with 20 bases between. The germline V gene has CDR1 SNHLY and CDR2 FYNNEI. The length of the CDR3 is 15 residues. Full variable domain (rest looked up from reference TRBV2 and TRBJ2-4): EPEVTQTPSHQVTQMGQEVILRCVPISNHLYFYWYRQILGQKVEFLVSFYNNEISEKSEIFDDQFSVERPDGSNFTLKIRSTKLEDSAMYFCASRPRGSRVDIQYFGAGTRLSVL.

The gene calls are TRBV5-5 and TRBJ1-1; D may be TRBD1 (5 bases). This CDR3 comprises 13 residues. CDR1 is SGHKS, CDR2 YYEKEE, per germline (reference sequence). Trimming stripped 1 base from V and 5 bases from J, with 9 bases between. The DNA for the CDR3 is TGTGCCAGCAGCTTGTCGGGGGATACTGAAGCTTTCTTT. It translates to CASSLSGDTEAFF.

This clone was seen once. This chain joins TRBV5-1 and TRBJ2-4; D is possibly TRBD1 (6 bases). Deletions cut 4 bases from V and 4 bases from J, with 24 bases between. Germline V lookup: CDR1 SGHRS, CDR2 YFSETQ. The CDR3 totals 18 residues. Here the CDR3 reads CASSPDLTRQDPKNIQYF. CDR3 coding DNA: TGCGCCAGCAGCCCCGACCTCACTCGACAGGACCCAAAAAACATTCAGTACTTC.

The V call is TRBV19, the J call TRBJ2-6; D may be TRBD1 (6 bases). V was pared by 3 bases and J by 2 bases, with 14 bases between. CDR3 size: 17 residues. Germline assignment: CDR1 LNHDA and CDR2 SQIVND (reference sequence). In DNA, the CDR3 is TGTGCCAGTAGTATGGTCGGCAGGGGTGCTGGGGCCAACGTCCTGACTTTC. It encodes CASSMVGRGAGANVLTF. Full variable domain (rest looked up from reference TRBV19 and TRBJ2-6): DGGITQSPKYLFRKEGQNVTLSCEQNLNHDAMYWYRQDPGQGLRLIYYSQIVNDFQKGDIAEGYSVSREKKESFPLTVTSAQKNPTAFYLCASSMVGRGAGANVLTFGAGSRLTVL.

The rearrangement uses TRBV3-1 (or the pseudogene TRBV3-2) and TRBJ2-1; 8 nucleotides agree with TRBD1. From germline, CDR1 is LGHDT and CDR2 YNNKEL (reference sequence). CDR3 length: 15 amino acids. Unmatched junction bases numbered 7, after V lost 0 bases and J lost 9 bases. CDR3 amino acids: CASSQDVGQGAEQFF. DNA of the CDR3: TGTGCCAGCAGCCAAGATGTAGGACAGGGCGCTGAGCAGTTCTTC.

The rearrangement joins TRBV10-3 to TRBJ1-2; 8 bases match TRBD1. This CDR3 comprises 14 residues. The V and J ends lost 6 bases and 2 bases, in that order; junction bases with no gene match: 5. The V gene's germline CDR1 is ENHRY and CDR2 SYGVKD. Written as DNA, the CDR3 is TGTGCCATCAGCGGCACAGGGGGGAACTATGGCTACACCTTC. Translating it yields CAISGTGGNYGYTF.

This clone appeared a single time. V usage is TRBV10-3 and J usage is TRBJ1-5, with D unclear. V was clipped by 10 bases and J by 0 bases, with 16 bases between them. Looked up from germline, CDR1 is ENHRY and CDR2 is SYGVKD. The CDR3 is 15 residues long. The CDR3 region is CATRREGFSNQPQHF. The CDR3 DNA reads TGTGCCACACGGAGGGAAGGCTTTAGCAATCAGCCCCAGCATTTT.

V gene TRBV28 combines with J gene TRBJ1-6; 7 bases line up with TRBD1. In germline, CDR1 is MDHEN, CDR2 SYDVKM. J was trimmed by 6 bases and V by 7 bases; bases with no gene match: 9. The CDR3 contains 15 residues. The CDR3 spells CASIRQGEVNSPLHF. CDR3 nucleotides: TGTGCCAGCATCAGGCAGGGGGAAGTTAATTCACCCCTCCACTTT.

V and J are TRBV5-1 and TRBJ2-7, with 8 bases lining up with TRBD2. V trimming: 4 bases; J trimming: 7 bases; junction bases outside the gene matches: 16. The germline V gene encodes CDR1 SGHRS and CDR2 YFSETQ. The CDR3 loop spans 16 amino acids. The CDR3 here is CASSLETSATLGEQYF. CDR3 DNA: TGCGCCAGCAGCCTAGAGACTAGCGCTACTTTGGGAGAGCAGTACTTC. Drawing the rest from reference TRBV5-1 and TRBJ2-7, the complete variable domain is KAGVTQTPRYLIKTRGQQVTLSCSPISGHRSVSWYQQTPGQGLQFLFEYFSETQRNKGNFPGRFSGRQFSNSRSEMNVSTLELGDSALYLCASSLETSATLGEQYFGPGTRLTVT.

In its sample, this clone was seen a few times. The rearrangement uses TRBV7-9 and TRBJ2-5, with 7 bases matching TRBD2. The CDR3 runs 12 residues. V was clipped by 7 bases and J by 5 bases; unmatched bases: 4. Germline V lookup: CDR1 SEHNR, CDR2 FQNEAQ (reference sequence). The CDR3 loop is CASNHGGETQYF. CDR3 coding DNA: TGTGCCAGCAACCACGGGGGGGAGACCCAGTACTTC.

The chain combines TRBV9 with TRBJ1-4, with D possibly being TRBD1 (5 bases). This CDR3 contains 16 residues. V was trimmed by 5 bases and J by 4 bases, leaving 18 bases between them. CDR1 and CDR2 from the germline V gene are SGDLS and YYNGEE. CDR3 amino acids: CASSLGGADVNEKLFF. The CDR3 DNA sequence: TGTGCCAGCAGTTTGGGAGGGGCGGATGTTAATGAAAAACTGTTTTTT.

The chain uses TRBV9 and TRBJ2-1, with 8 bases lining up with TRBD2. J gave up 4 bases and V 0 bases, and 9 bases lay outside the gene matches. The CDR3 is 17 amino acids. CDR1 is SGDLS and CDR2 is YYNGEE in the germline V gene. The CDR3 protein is CASSVGLVGLGYNEQFF. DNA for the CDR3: TGTGCCAGCAGCGTAGGGTTGGTGGGACTAGGTTACAATGAGCAGTTCTTC.

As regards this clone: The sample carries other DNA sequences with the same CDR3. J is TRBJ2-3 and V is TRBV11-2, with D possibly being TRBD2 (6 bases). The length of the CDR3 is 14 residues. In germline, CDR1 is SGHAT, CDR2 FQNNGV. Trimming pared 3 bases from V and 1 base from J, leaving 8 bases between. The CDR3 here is CASSFSGRTDTQYF. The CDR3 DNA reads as TGTGCCAGCAGCTTTAGCGGACGCACAGATACGCAGTATTTT.